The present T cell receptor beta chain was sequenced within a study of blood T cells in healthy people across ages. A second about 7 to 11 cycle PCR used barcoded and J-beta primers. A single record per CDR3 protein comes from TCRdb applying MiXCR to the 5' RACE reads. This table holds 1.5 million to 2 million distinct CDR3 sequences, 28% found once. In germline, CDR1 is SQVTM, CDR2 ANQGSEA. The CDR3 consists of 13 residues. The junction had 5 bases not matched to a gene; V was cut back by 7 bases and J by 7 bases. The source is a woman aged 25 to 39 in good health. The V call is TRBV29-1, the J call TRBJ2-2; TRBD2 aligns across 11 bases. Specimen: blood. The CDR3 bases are TGCAGCGCCGAAGGACTAGCGGGCGGGGAGCTGTTTTTT. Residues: CSAEGLAGGELFF.